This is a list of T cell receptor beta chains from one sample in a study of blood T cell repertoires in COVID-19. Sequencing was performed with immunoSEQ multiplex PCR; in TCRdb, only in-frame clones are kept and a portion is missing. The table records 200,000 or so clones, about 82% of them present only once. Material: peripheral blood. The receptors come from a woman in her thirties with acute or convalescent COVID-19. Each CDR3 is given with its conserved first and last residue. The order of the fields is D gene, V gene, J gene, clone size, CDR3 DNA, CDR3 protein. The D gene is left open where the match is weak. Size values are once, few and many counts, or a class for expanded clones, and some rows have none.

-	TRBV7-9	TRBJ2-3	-	TGTGCCAGCAGCTTAGGCCGGAGCCTCGCAGATACGCAGTATTTT	CASSLGRSLADTQYF
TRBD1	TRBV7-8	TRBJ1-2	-	TGTGCCAGCAGCTGGAAGCAGGGGGTTGGCTACACCTTC	CASSWKQGVGYTF
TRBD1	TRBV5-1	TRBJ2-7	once	TGCGCCAGCAGCTTGATGGGGACAGGGGTCTACGAGCAGTACTTC	CASSLMGTGVYEQYF
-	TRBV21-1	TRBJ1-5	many	TGTGCCAGCAGCAAAGTGGAAATTTGTGGGACAGGGAGCAATCAGCCCCAGCATTTT	CASSKVEICGTGSNQPQHF
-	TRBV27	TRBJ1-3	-	TGTGCCAGCAGTTTTCGGGGAGTGGGAAACACCATATATTTT	CASSFRGVGNTIYF
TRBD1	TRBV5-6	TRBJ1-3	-	TGTGCCAGCAGTCCCAGACAGGGGGCGTCCCGTGGAAACACCATATATTTT	CASSPRQGASRGNTIYF
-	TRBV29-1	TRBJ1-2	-	TGCAGCGTTCGGCATGGGGCAGACTATGGCTACACCTTC	CSVRHGADYGYTF
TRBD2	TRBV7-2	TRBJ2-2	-	TGTGCCAGCAGCTCGACTAGCGGGGGGCGTCCTGGGACCGGGGAGCTGTTTTTT	CASSSTSGGRPGTGELFF
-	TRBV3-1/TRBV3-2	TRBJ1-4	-	TGTGCGGCAGCCTCGGGGGGGTCCTTTGAAAAACTGTTTTTT	CAAASGGSFEKLFF
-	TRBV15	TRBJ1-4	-	TGTGCCACCAGCAGAGGGTTTCTTAGCGGGGTTGGTGAAAAACTGTTTTTT	CATSRGFLSGVGEKLFF
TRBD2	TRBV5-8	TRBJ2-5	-	TGTGCCAGCAGCTCTGGACTAGCGGGTGGGGAGACCCAGTACTTC	CASSSGLAGGETQYF